This T cell receptor beta chain was sequenced for a study of blood T cell repertoires in COVID-19. CDR1 SGHRS and CDR2 YFSETQ come from the germline V gene. CDR3 length: 13 residues. V was clipped by 0 bases and J by 3 bases, with 7 bases between them. Profiled with immunoSEQ multiplex PCR; TCRdb holds only in-frame clones, not every one. The sample carries about 150,000 clones, approximately 80% recorded once. The sequence derives from a man between 45 and 60 years old who had recovered from COVID-19. Input material: PBMCs or T cells enriched from blood (not recorded which). The chain links TRBV5-1 to TRBJ2-7; D remains ambiguous. The CDR3 DNA reads as TGCGCCAGCAGCTTGGACAGAAACTACGAGCAGTACTTC. It codes for CASSLDRNYEQYF.